These T cell receptor beta chains were read from a single sample in a study of STAT3 mutations in large granular lymphocyte leukemia. Here immunoSEQ multiplex PCR was the method, and the copy in TCRdb shows in-frame clones only, minus some. The top ten clones hold just under 85% of a sample with around 1,900 clones, 67% of them seen once. Sample: peripheral blood mononuclear cells. These receptors came from a man between 60 and 75 years old with T-cell large granular lymphocyte leukemia. Some clones in this sample may be carry-over from other donors' samples. CDR3s include the opening cysteine and the closing phenylalanine or tryptophan. D genes are given only for firm matches. Clone size is not always given. Where it is, it says once, few, many or a class for expanded clones.

>TRBV30|TRBJ1-2|TRBD1|-
TGTGCCTGGAAATCAATGGACAGGGAGTATGGCTACACCTTC
CAWKSMDREYGYTF
>TRBV5-4|TRBJ1-3|-|once
TGTGCCAGCAGCTCATCCTTGTCCATTGGAAACACCATATATTTT
CASSSSLSIGNTIYF
>TRBV18|TRBJ2-7|-|few
TGTGCCAGCTCACCCGATCGGGGCCCCCTCCACGAGCAGTACTTC
CASSPDRGPLHEQYF
>TRBV5-4|TRBJ1-6|-|-
TGTGCCAGCAGCGGGGACATGAATTCACCCCTCCACTTT
CASSGDMNSPLHF
>TRBV5-1|TRBJ1-6|-|few
TGCGCCAGCAGCTTACGGCAGGCCAGAGGTTCACCCCTCCACTTT
CASSLRQARGSPLHF
>TRBV7-9|TRBJ2-5|-|-
TGTGCCAGCAGCTTACTAGGACAAGAGACCCAGTACTTC
CASSLLGQETQYF
>TRBV7-2|TRBJ1-5|-|few
TGTGCCAGCAGCTCCGGCTTCGGCAGGGTACGCAATCAGCCCCAGCATTTT
CASSSGFGRVRNQPQHF
>TRBV27|TRBJ2-3|TRBD2|-
TGTGCCAGCAGTCCCGGGACTAGCGGGAGGATAGGGTGGGATACGCAGTATTTT
CASSPGTSGRIGWDTQYF
>TRBV5-1|TRBJ2-1|-|-
TGCGCCAGCAGCTCGGGGACCGCCGATGAGCAGTTCTTC
CASSSGTADEQFF
>TRBV5-1|TRBJ2-1|-|-
TGCGCCAGCAGCTTGGGGAACGTCCCCTCTACAAACAATGAGCAGTTCTTC
CASSLGNVPSTNNEQFF
>TRBV29-1|TRBJ2-7|-|few
TGCAGCGTTGAGGGCTTAACCTACGAGCAGTACTTC
CSVEGLTYEQYF
>TRBV11-2|TRBJ1-1|TRBD1|few
TGTGCCAGCAGCTTCCCCGCCCGGGGACAGGGTCGTTTCTTT
CASSFPARGQGRFF
>TRBV5-4|TRBJ2-4|-|-
TGTGCCAGCAGCCGCGGGGGCCCCGTCAAAAACATTCAGTACTTC
CASSRGGPVKNIQYF
>TRBV29-1|TRBJ2-7|TRBD1|-
TGCAGCGTCACAAAGGACAGGGGGAGTCAGTACTTC
CSVTKDRGSQYF
>TRBV5-1|TRBJ1-1|TRBD1|-
TGCGCCAGCAGCTTAACAGGGGTGGGCACTGAAGCTTTCTTT
CASSLTGVGTEAFF
>TRBV30|TRBJ1-2|TRBD1|few
TGTGCCTTAAGACAGGGGGGGAACTATGGCTACACCTTC
CALRQGGNYGYTF
>TRBV5-1|TRBJ1-2|-|-
TGCGCCAGCAGCTTGGAGGGCATCTATGGCTACACCTTC
CASSLEGIYGYTF
>TRBV9|TRBJ1-2|TRBD1|once
TGTGCCAGCAGCGTTGGTCAGGGACAGATGCATGGCTACACCTTC
CASSVGQGQMHGYTF
>TRBV5-4|TRBJ1-1|-|-
TGTGCCAGCAGCCCCATGAACACTGAAGCTTTCTTT
CASSPMNTEAFF
>TRBV5-1|TRBJ2-7|-|-
TGCGCCAGCAGCTTGGAAGACAGCTCCTACGAGCAGTACTTC
CASSLEDSSYEQYF
>TRBV18|TRBJ1-1|-|-
TGTGCCAGCTCACCCCTTAACGGGAACACTGAAGCTTTCTTT
CASSPLNGNTEAFF
>TRBV7-9|TRBJ2-6|-|-
TGTGCCAGCAGGCAAATTCCTACGAAGGCCTCTGGGGCCAACGTCCTGACTTTC
CASRQIPTKASGANVLTF
>TRBV5-1|TRBJ1-5|-|-
TGCGCCAGCAGCTTCCAGGGAGGGGATCAGCCCCAGCATTTT
CASSFQGGDQPQHF
>TRBV18|TRBJ1-6|-|-
TGTGCCAGTTGCGGACAGTATAATTCACCCCTCCACTTT
CASCGQYNSPLHF
>TRBV6-6|TRBJ2-7|-|-
TGTGCCAGCAGTTACATGTGGGAGCAGTACTTC
CASSYMWEQYF
>TRBV11-1|TRBJ1-6|-|few
TGTGCCAGCAGCTTACTGGCCTCACCCCTCCACTTT
CASSLLASPLHF
>TRBV7-9|TRBJ1-2|-|few
TGTGCCAGCAGCTTCGCGTATGGCTACACCTTC
CASSFAYGYTF